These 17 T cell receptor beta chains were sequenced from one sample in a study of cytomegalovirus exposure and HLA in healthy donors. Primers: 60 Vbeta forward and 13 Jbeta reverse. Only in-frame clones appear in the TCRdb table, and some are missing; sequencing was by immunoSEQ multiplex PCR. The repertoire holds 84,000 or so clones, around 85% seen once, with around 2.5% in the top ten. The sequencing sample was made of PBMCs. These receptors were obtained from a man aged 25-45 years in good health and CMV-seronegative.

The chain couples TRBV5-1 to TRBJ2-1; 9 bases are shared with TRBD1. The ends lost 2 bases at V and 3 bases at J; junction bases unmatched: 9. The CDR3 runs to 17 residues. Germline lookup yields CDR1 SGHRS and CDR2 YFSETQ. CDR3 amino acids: CASSLRDRVVGYNEQFF. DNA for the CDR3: TGCGCCAGCAGCTTACGGGACAGGGTCGTCGGCTACAATGAGCAGTTCTTC.

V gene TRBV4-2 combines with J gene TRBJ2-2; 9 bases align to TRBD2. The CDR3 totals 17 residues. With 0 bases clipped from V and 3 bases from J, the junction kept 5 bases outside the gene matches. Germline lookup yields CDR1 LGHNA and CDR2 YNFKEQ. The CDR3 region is CASSQDKASGDTGELFF. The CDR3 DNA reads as TGTGCCAGCAGCCAAGATAAGGCTAGCGGGGACACCGGGGAGCTGTTTTTT.

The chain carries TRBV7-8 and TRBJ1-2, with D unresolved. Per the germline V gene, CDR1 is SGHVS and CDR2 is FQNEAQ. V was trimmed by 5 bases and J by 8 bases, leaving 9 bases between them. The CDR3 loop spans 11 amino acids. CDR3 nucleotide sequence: TGTGCCAGCAGCCTAAGAGGCGGCTACACCTTC. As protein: CASSLRGGYTF.

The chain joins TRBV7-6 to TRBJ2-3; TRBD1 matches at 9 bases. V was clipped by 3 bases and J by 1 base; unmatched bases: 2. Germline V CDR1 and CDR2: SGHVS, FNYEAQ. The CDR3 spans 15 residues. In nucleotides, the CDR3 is TGTGCCAGCAGCTTCAACAGGGGGCGCACAGATACGCAGTATTTT. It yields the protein CASSFNRGRTDTQYF.

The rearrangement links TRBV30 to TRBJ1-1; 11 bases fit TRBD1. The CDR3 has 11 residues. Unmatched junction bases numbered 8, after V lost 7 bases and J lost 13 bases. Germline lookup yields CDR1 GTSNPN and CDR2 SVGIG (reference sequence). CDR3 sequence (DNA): TGTGCCTCACAGGGGGGACAGGGGGTTTTCTTT. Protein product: CASQGGQGVFF.

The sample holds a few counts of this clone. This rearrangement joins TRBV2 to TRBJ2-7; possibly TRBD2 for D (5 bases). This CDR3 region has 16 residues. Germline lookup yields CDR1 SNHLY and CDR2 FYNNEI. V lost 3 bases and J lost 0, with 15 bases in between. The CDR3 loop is CASSEWRAPSSYEQYF. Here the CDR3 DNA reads TGTGCCAGCAGTGAGTGGCGGGCACCTAGCTCCTACGAGCAGTACTTC.

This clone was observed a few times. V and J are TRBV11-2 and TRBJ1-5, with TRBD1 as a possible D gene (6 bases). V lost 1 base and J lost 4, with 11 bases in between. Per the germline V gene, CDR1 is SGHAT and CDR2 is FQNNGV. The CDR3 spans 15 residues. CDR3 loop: CASSLGGQGNQPQHF. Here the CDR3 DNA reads TGTGCCAGCAGCTTAGGGGGGCAGGGGAATCAGCCCCAGCATTTT.

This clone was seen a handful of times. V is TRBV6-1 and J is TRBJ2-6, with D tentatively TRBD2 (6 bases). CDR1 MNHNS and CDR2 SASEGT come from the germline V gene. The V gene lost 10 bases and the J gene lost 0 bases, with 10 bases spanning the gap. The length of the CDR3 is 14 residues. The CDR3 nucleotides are TGTGCCATCACCGGGAGCTCTGGGGCCAACGTCCTGACTTTC. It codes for CAITGSSGANVLTF.

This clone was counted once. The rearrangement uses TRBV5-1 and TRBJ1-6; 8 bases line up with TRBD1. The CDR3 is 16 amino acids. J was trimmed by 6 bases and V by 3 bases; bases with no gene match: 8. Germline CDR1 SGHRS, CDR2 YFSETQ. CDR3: CASSSERDRLNSPLHF. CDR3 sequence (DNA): TGCGCCAGCAGCTCAGAACGGGACAGGCTTAATTCACCCCTCCACTTT.

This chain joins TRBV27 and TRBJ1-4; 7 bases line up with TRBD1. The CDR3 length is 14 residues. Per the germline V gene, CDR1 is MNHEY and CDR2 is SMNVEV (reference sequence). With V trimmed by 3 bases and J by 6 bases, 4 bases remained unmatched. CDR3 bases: TGTGCCAGCAGTTTCTCAGGGGGTCATGAAAAACTGTTTTTT. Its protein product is CASSFSGGHEKLFF.

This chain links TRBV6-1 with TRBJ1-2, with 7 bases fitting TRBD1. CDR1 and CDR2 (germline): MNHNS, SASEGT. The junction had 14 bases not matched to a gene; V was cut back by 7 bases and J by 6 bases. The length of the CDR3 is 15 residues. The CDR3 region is CASTEGAGGSDGYTF. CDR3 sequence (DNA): TGTGCCAGCACCGAGGGGGCAGGGGGGTCTGATGGCTACACCTTC.

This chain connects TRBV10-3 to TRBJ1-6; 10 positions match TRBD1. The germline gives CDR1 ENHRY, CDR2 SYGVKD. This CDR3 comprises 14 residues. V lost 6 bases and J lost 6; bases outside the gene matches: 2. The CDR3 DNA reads TGTGCCATCAGGACAGGGGGCCTTAATTCACCCCTCCACTTT. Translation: CAIRTGGLNSPLHF.

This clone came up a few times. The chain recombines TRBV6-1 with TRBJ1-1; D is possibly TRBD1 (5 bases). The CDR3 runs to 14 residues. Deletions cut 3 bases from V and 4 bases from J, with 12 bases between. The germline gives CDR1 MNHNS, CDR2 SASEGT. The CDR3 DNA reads TGTGCCAGCAGTGAGCCAGGGTCAAGCACTGAAGCTTTCTTT. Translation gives CASSEPGSSTEAFF.

The CDR3 DNA follows: TGCGCCAGCAGCCTCTCCCTGACCGATCCGGGGATGGGTGAAAAACTGTTTTTT. Translation: CASSLSLTDPGMGEKLFF. The chain has TRBV5-1 and TRBJ1-4; D is uncertain. Germline CDR1 reads SGHRS; CDR2 reads YFSETQ. V lost 4 bases and J lost 7, with 26 bases in between. This CDR3 is 18 amino acids long.

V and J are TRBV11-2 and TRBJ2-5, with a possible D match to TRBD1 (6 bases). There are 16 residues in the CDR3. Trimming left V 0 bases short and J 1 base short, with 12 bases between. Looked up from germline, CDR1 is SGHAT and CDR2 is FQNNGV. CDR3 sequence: CASSLDFWTAQETQYF. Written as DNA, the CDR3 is TGTGCCAGCAGCTTAGATTTTTGGACAGCCCAAGAGACCCAGTACTTC.

Here the CDR3 reads CSASGTSGAGGDNEQFF. In DNA form, the CDR3 reads TGCAGCGCCTCCGGGACTAGCGGGGCCGGGGGGGACAATGAGCAGTTCTTC. The chain joins TRBV29-1 to TRBJ2-1; 13 nucleotides line up with TRBD2. CDR1 is SQVTM, CDR2 ANQGSEA, per germline. CDR3 length equals 17 residues. Trimming cost V 7 bases and J 5 bases; bases outside gene matches: 14.

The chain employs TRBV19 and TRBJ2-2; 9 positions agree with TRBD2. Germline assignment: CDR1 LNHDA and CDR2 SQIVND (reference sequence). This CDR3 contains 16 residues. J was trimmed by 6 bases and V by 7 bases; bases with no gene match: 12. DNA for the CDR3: TGTGCCAGTAAGATTGGGACTAGCAATAGGGCCGGGGAGCTGTTTTTT. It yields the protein CASKIGTSNRAGELFF.